Below are 28 T cell receptor beta chains sequenced from a single sample in a study of identical twins. TCRdb fed the 5' RACE reads into MiXCR, producing one record per CDR3 protein. This repertoire shows hundreds of thousands of distinct CDR3 sequences, around 20% found once; its top ten account for approximately 4.5%. The data were also submitted as part of a second study, on T cells expressing NK-cell markers.

Material for sequencing was PBMCs. These receptors were obtained from a woman between 18 and 29 years old in good health.

The V gene is TRBV29-1, the J gene TRBJ2-7, with 9 nucleotides matching TRBD2. The V and J ends lost 5 bases and 5 bases, in that order; junction bases with no gene match: 10. The CDR3 consists of 14 residues. CDR1 and CDR2 from the germline V gene are SQVTM and ANQGSEA. The DNA of the CDR3 is TGCAGCGTTCTGGCGGGAGGGCCCGCAAACGAGCAGTACTTC. This encodes CSVLAGGPANEQYF.

This clonotype came up a few times. This rearrangement joins TRBV7-2 to TRBJ2-5; D is undetermined. The V end was cut by 7 bases, the J end by 0 bases, with 9 bases between. The CDR3 has 13 amino acids. CDR1 and CDR2 (germline): SGHTA, FQGNSA. The CDR3 protein is CASKPGYQETQYF. The CDR3 nucleotides read TGTGCCAGCAAACCCGGCTACCAAGAGACCCAGTACTTC.

As to this clonotype: A much larger clone is a single base away; this may be a read error. The chain joins TRBV7-2 to TRBJ2-1; the D gene could be TRBD1 or TRBD2 (5 bases each). The CDR3 has 16 amino acids. Germline CDR1 SGHTA, CDR2 FQGNSA. Here the CDR3 DNA reads TGTGCCAGCAGCTTATGGGGGACCCCGGCCTACCATGAGCAGTTCTTC. This translates into CASSLWGTPAYHEQFF.

This clonotype was seen ten or more times. In DNA form, the CDR3 reads TGCAGCGCATTACAGGGGGATGCCTACACCTTC. Translating gives CSALQGDAYTF. The rearrangement links TRBV29-1 to TRBJ1-2; 8 bases agree with TRBD1. Germline CDR1 SQVTM, CDR2 ANQGSEA. V lost 7 bases, J lost 10 bases, and 8 bases stayed unmatched. The CDR3 contains 11 residues.

J is TRBJ2-5 and V is TRBV11-1; TRBD2 aligns across 9 bases. CDR3 size: 18 residues. The V and J ends lost 5 bases and 2 bases, in that order; junction bases with no gene match: 15. The germline CDR1 and CDR2 sequences are SGHAT and FQDESV (reference sequence). CDR3 protein: CASSPRKKLAGTQETQYF. The DNA for the CDR3 is TGTGCCAGCAGCCCCCGGAAGAAGCTAGCGGGGACTCAAGAGACCCAGTACTTC.

The CDR3 coding sequence is TGTGCCAGCAGCCAACAAACGTTCCCAACTAGCGCAACTTCCTACGAGCAGTACTTC. It specifies CASSQQTFPTSATSYEQYF. The V call is TRBV3-1, the J call TRBJ2-7; TRBD2 matches at 7 bases. V gave up 2 bases and J gave up 1 base; unmatched junction bases: 17. Germline V gene lookup returns CDR1 LGHDT and CDR2 YNNKEL (reference sequence). The CDR3 length is 19 residues.

This clonotype was seen repeatedly, ten times or more. The gene calls are TRBV12-3 or TRBV12-4 and TRBJ2-1; the D call may be TRBD1 or TRBD2 (5 bases each). Deletions cut 6 bases from V and 4 bases from J, with 10 bases between. The CDR3 length is 13 residues. The CDR3 region has the DNA TGTGCCAGCAGGGGGGACGGTTACAATGAGCAGTTCTTC. This encodes CASRGDGYNEQFF.

The chain employs TRBV6-1 and TRBJ2-1; possibly TRBD2 for D (5 bases). CDR1 and CDR2 from the germline V gene are MNHNS and SASEGT. This CDR3 region has 13 residues. V dropped 2 bases and J dropped 10 bases, with 12 bases sitting between them. CDR3 sequence: CASSEWGAREQFF. CDR3 sequence (DNA): TGTGCCAGCAGTGAATGGGGAGCCCGCGAGCAGTTCTTC.

This clonotype has ten or more counts. This rearrangement joins TRBV12-3 or TRBV12-4 to TRBJ2-7; D not certain. Trimming shortened V by 2 bases and J by 7 bases, and 12 bases separated the two germline ends. This CDR3 has 13 residues. The DNA of the CDR3 is TGTGCCAGCAGTTTACTTATTACCTCGGAGCAGTACTTC. This encodes CASSLLITSEQYF.

The chain uses TRBV20-1 and TRBJ2-2; TRBD2 matches at 7 bases. Trimming at V came to 6 bases and at J to 0 bases, leaving 10 bases not matched to a gene. The V gene's germline CDR1 is DFQATT and CDR2 SNEGSKA (reference sequence). The CDR3 is 16 amino acids. CDR3 sequence reads: CSASRGGPANTGELFF. The CDR3 region has the DNA TGCAGTGCCTCCCGGGGAGGGCCCGCGAACACCGGGGAGCTGTTTTTT.

This clonotype was detected ten times or more. The J gene is TRBJ2-1, the V gene TRBV29-1; D possibly corresponds to TRBD2 (6 bases). V was clipped by 2 bases and J by 6 bases, with 14 bases between them. CDR3 length: 14 residues. In germline, CDR1 is SQVTM, CDR2 ANQGSEA. The CDR3: CSVEMKDYVNEQFF. CDR3 coding DNA: TGCAGCGTTGAAATGAAGGACTATGTCAATGAGCAGTTCTTC.

There are many counts of this clonotype. The chain joins TRBV12-3 or TRBV12-4 to TRBJ2-5; D is possibly TRBD1 (6 bases). The CDR3 runs 13 residues. Trimming removed 5 bases at V and 4 bases at J, with 11 bases between. The CDR3 loop is CASSGDRRETQYF. In DNA, the CDR3 is TGTGCCAGCAGTGGCGACAGGCGAGAGACCCAGTACTTC.

The V call is TRBV29-1, the J call TRBJ2-2, with D unresolved. V dropped 4 bases and J dropped 4 bases, with 10 bases sitting between them. CDR3 size: 13 residues. CDR1 is SQVTM, CDR2 ANQGSEA, per germline. The CDR3 here is CSVVPGPTGELFF. The CDR3 DNA follows: TGCAGCGTTGTTCCCGGGCCCACCGGGGAGCTGTTTTTT.

This clonotype was detected once. The rearrangement joins TRBV7-9 to TRBJ2-3, with 10 nucleotides matching TRBD2. Trimming at V came to 3 bases and at J to 4 bases, leaving 4 bases not matched to a gene. Germline CDR1 reads SEHNR; CDR2 reads FQNEAQ (reference sequence). The CDR3 sequence is 15 residues long. The CDR3 DNA reads TGTGCCAGCAGCTTGGGACTAGCGCCCGCAGATACGCAGTATTTT. This codes for CASSLGLAPADTQYF. The full variable domain, in which reference TRBV7-9 and TRBJ2-3 provide the parts outside the CDR3, is DTGVSQNPRHKITKRGQNVTFRCDPISEHNRLYWYRQTLGQGPEFLTYFQNEAQLEKSRLLSDRFSAERPKGSFSTLEIQRTEQGDSAMYLCASSLGLAPADTQYFGPGTRLTVL.

This chain joins TRBV7-8 and TRBJ2-3, with TRBD1 as a possible D gene (6 bases). Trimming stripped 5 bases from V and 2 bases from J, with 14 bases between. CDR3 length: 15 amino acids. Germline CDR1 is SGHVS and CDR2 is FQNEAQ. The CDR3 nucleotides are TGTGCCAGCAGCCCGAGGACAGACTTCACAGATACGCAGTATTTT. This encodes CASSPRTDFTDTQYF. Drawing the rest from reference TRBV7-8 and TRBJ2-3, the complete variable domain is GAGVSQSPRYKVAKRGQDVALRCDPISGHVSLFWYQQALGQGPEFLTYFQNEAQLDKSGLPSDRFFAERPEGSVSTLKIQRTQQEDSAVYLCASSPRTDFTDTQYFGPGTRLTVL.

This clonotype has just a few counts. The chain recombines TRBV6-1 with TRBJ2-3, with a weak D call TRBD1 (6 bases). The CDR3 runs 15 residues. Germline CDR1 MNHNS, CDR2 SASEGT. Between the trimmed V and J ends, which lost 8 bases and 2 bases, there was a span of 17 bases. The CDR3 DNA reads TGTGCCAGCGGAGGCCAGGGGACCCACACAGATACGCAGTATTTT. This encodes CASGGQGTHTDTQYF.

This clonotype was seen a few times. The chain links TRBV3-1 to TRBJ2-1; 11 bases are a match to TRBD2. Germline lookup yields CDR1 LGHDT and CDR2 YNNKEL (reference sequence). The trim removed 3 bases at V and 5 bases at J, leaving 0 bases unmatched. This CDR3 spans 14 amino acids. In DNA, the CDR3 is TGTGCCAGCAGCCAGACTAGCGGGAACAATGAGCAGTTCTTC. Amino acids: CASSQTSGNNEQFF.

This sequence joins TRBV7-9 and TRBJ2-1; D is unresolved. Germline V CDR1 and CDR2: SEHNR, FQNEAQ (reference sequence). CDR3 length: 16 amino acids. V gave up 1 base and J gave up 5 bases, with 15 bases separating them. Here the CDR3 DNA reads TGTGCCAGCAGCTTAGGTCCACTGAATAAGGACAATGAGCAGTTCTTC. As protein: CASSLGPLNKDNEQFF.

The V call is TRBV20-1, the J call TRBJ2-1; D assignment may be TRBD1 or TRBD2 (5 bases each). V was pared by 5 bases and J by 8 bases, with 13 bases between. The length of the CDR3 is 12 residues. Germline CDR1 is DFQATT and CDR2 is SNEGSKA (reference sequence). The CDR3 loop is CSAALGAHEQFF. DNA for the CDR3: TGCAGTGCTGCCCTCGGGGCACATGAGCAGTTCTTC.

The sample holds one count of this clonotype. The chain has TRBV4-3 and TRBJ2-5; D is undetermined. The CDR3 extends over 16 amino acids. With 4 bases removed from V and 5 bases from J, the gap between germline ends came to 20 bases. Germline CDR1 is LGHNA and CDR2 is YSLEER. CDR3 loop: CASSPSLTQVAETQYF. In DNA form, the CDR3 reads TGCGCCAGCAGCCCCTCCTTAACGCAGGTCGCCGAGACCCAGTACTTC.

This clonotype was counted ten times or more. The rearrangement uses TRBV10-2 and TRBJ2-3; 10 bases match TRBD2. This CDR3 region has 16 residues. V was pared by 5 bases and J by 2 bases, with 7 bases of the junction left unmatched. The germline V gene encodes CDR1 WSHSY and CDR2 SAAADI. The CDR3 DNA reads as TGCGCCAGCAGTAAAACTAGCGGGGCCATCACAGATACGCAGTATTTT. It encodes CASSKTSGAITDTQYF.

The V and J genes are TRBV20-1 and TRBJ2-7, with TRBD2 identical over 13 bases. Germline assignment: CDR1 DFQATT and CDR2 SNEGSKA (reference sequence). This CDR3 region has 13 residues. Trimming took 3 bases from V and 6 from J; bases not matched to a gene: 2. The CDR3 sequence: CSASGTSGVEQYF. In nucleotides, the CDR3 is TGCAGTGCTAGTGGGACTAGCGGGGTCGAGCAGTACTTC.

This chain joins TRBV12-3 or TRBV12-4 and TRBJ1-4; a weak D match, TRBD1 (5 bases). This CDR3 is built from 13 residues. Trimming took off 6 bases at V and 8 bases at J, with 13 bases between the two ends. CDR3 region: CASREGREEKLFF. CDR3 DNA sequence: TGTGCCAGCAGAGAGGGGAGAGAAGAAAAACTGTTTTTT.

V and J are TRBV13 and TRBJ2-5; 11 nucleotides agree with TRBD2. Losses at the gene ends were 3 bases for V and 1 base for J; bases not matched to a gene: 1. This CDR3 has 15 residues. Germline V gene sequence: CDR1 PRHDT, CDR2 FYEKMQ (reference sequence). Here the CDR3 reads CASSLTSGVQETQYF. The CDR3 DNA reads as TGTGCCAGCAGCTTGACTAGCGGGGTCCAAGAGACCCAGTACTTC. The complete variable domain, with remaining parts taken from reference TRBV13 and TRBJ2-5, reads AAGVIQSPRHLIKEKRETATLKCYPIPRHDTVYWYQQGPGQDPQFLISFYEKMQSDKGSIPDRFSAQQFSDYHSELNMSSLELGDSALYFCASSLTSGVQETQYFGPGTRLLVL.

Ten or more counts support this clonotype. The junction departs from germline at one end; a sequencing error may be responsible. CDR3 in amino acids: CASSIRTSGRMHF. Here the CDR3 DNA reads TGCGCCAGCAGCATCCGGACTAGCGGGAGGATGCACTTC. This chain joins TRBV5-1 and TRBJ2-7; 14 bases align to TRBD2. In germline, CDR1 is SGHRS, CDR2 YFSETQ. The CDR3 extends over 13 amino acids.

The rearrangement uses TRBV10-3 and TRBJ2-7; 7 bases map to TRBD2. V was clipped by 6 bases and J by 5 bases; unmatched bases: 13. The V gene's germline CDR1 is ENHRY and CDR2 SYGVKD. The CDR3 loop spans 15 amino acids. CDR3 residues: CAISGERGRGDEQYF. The CDR3 region has the DNA TGTGCCATCAGCGGCGAACGGGGCCGGGGGGACGAGCAGTACTTC.

The V gene is TRBV12-3 or TRBV12-4, the J gene TRBJ2-2, with 8 nucleotides matching TRBD1. CDR3 length: 15 amino acids. The junction had 4 bases not matched to a gene; V was cut back by 3 bases and J by 4 bases. CDR3 nucleotide sequence: TGTGCCAGCAGTTTCCAAGGACAGGGCACCGGGGAGCTGTTTTTT. It codes for CASSFQGQGTGELFF.

At least ten counts were recorded for this clonotype. The chain recombines TRBV7-9 with TRBJ1-1, with TRBD1 matching over 7 bases. The CDR3 extends over 15 amino acids. The ends lost 5 bases at V and 1 base at J; junction bases unmatched: 7. The germline CDR1 and CDR2 sequences are SEHNR and FQNEAQ (reference sequence). The CDR3, as DNA: TGTGCCAGCAGCGCAGGGGACAGTCGGAACACTGAAGCTTTCTTT. This sequence encodes CASSAGDSRNTEAFF.